This T cell receptor (beta chain) was identified in a study of shared clonotypes between healthy human individuals. Across the whole study: Donors, aged 18 to 49, were a couple of women and three men. Findings of the study overall: The generation probabilities recorded for non-shared clonotypes fell below those of clonotypes shared by all four donors.

Sequenced by immunoSEQ multiplex PCR; TCRdb stores in-frame clones only, minus some. The sample contains about 2.1 million clones, just over 90% of which appear only once. Trimming removed 6 bases from V and 2 bases from J; junction bases left unmatched: 10. The length of the CDR3 is 15 residues. Germline values: CDR1 SEHNR, CDR2 FQNEAQ (reference sequence). Cells designated naive CD8 were CD45RO-negative and were positively selected for CCR7, with terminally differentiated effector memory CD45RA+ cells excluded. The donors were adults (healthy and HIV-negative) with no recent acute infections or vaccinations. As regards this clone: Antigen unknown.

The V gene is TRBV7-9, the J gene TRBJ2-7; TRBD1 agrees at 7 bases. Sequenced material: naive CD8+ T cells from PBMCs. This TCR was recovered from a man between 18 and 29 years old in good health. Some clones in this sample may be carry-over from other donors' samples. The CDR3 region has the DNA TGTGCCAGCAGTAACAACCAGGGACAGACCTACGAGCAGTACTTC. This gives the protein CASSNNQGQTYEQYF. The full variable domain, with the rest looked up from reference TRBV7-9 and TRBJ2-7, is DTGVSQNPRHKITKRGQNVTFRCDPISEHNRLYWYRQTLGQGPEFLTYFQNEAQLEKSRLLSDRFSAERPKGSFSTLEIQRTEQGDSAMYLCASSNNQGQTYEQYFGPGTRLTVT.